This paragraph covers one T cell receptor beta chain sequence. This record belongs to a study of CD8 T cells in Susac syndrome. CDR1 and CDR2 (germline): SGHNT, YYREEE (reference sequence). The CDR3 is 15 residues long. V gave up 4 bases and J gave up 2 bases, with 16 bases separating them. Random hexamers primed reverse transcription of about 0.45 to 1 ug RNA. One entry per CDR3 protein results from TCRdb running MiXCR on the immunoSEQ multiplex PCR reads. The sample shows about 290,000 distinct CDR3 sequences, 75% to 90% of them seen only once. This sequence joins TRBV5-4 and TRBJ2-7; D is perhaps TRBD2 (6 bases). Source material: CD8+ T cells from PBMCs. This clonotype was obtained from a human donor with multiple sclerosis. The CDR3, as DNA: TGTGCCAGCAGCCTGCTAGGAGGAGGGACCTACGAGCAGTACTTC. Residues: CASSLLGGGTYEQYF.